One T cell receptor beta chain is described in this entry. The data originate from a study of blood T cell repertoires in COVID-19. The CDR3 contains 17 residues. The V and J ends lost 0 bases and 2 bases, in that order; junction bases with no gene match: 7. CDR1 and CDR2 (germline): GTSNPN, SVGIG (reference sequence). TCRdb's table, derived via immunoSEQ multiplex PCR, lists solely in-frame clones and lacks some. The sample has fewer than 200,000 clones, 83% seen once. The chain carries TRBV30 and TRBJ2-7; 13 nucleotides line up with TRBD2. This receptor was taken from a woman in her fifties or sixties who had recovered from COVID-19. The source material was PBMCs or T cells enriched from blood (not recorded which). CDR3: CAWSVTRTSGSPYEQYV. CDR3 coding DNA: TGTGCCTGGAGTGTTACAAGGACTAGCGGGAGCCCCTACGAGCAGTACGTC.